The table lists the clone carrying this TCR beta chain with a few counts. Its target is unknown. TCRdb itself ran the 5' RACE reads through MiXCR, one entry per CDR3 protein. The sample contains more than 400,000 distinct CDR3 sequences, around 15% of which appear only once. The sample comes from a study of identical twins. Deletions cut 0 bases from V and 2 bases from J, with 8 bases between. The CDR3 totals 15 residues. Per germline, CDR1 LNHNV and CDR2 YYDKDF (reference sequence). The study, taken as a whole, reports: In zero-insertion analyses, partial confounding could arise from invariant MAIT and iNKT cells. Fewer insertions characterized abundant cord blood beta clonotypes, whereas memory repertoires showed none.

The data also belong to a second study, concerning yellow fever vaccine responses in identical twins.

The chain combines TRBV15 with TRBJ1-5, with no clear D. The sequenced material came from CD4+ T cells sorted from blood. The sequence derives from a woman aged 18-29 years in good health. For the CDR3, the DNA is TGTGCCACCAGCAGAGAGGTGCAGGGCAATCAGCCCCAGCATTTT. It yields the protein CATSREVQGNQPQHF.